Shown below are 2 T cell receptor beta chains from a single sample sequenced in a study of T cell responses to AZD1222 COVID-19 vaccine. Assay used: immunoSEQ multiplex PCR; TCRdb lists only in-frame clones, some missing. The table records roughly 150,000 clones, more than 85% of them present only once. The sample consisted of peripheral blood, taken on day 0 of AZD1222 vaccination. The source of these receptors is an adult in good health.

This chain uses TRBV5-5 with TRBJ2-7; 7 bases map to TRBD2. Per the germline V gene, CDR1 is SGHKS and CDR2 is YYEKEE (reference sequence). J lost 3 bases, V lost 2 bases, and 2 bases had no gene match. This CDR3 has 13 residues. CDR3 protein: CASSFAGVYEQYF. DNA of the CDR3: TGTGCCAGCAGCTTTGCGGGAGTCTACGAGCAGTACTTC.

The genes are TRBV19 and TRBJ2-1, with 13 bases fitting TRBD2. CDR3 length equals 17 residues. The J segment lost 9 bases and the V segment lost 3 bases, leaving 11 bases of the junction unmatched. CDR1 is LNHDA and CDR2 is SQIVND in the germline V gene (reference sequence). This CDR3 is CASSISVGLAGDSEQFF. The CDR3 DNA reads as TGTGCCAGTAGTATCTCAGTTGGACTAGCGGGAGACAGTGAGCAGTTCTTC.